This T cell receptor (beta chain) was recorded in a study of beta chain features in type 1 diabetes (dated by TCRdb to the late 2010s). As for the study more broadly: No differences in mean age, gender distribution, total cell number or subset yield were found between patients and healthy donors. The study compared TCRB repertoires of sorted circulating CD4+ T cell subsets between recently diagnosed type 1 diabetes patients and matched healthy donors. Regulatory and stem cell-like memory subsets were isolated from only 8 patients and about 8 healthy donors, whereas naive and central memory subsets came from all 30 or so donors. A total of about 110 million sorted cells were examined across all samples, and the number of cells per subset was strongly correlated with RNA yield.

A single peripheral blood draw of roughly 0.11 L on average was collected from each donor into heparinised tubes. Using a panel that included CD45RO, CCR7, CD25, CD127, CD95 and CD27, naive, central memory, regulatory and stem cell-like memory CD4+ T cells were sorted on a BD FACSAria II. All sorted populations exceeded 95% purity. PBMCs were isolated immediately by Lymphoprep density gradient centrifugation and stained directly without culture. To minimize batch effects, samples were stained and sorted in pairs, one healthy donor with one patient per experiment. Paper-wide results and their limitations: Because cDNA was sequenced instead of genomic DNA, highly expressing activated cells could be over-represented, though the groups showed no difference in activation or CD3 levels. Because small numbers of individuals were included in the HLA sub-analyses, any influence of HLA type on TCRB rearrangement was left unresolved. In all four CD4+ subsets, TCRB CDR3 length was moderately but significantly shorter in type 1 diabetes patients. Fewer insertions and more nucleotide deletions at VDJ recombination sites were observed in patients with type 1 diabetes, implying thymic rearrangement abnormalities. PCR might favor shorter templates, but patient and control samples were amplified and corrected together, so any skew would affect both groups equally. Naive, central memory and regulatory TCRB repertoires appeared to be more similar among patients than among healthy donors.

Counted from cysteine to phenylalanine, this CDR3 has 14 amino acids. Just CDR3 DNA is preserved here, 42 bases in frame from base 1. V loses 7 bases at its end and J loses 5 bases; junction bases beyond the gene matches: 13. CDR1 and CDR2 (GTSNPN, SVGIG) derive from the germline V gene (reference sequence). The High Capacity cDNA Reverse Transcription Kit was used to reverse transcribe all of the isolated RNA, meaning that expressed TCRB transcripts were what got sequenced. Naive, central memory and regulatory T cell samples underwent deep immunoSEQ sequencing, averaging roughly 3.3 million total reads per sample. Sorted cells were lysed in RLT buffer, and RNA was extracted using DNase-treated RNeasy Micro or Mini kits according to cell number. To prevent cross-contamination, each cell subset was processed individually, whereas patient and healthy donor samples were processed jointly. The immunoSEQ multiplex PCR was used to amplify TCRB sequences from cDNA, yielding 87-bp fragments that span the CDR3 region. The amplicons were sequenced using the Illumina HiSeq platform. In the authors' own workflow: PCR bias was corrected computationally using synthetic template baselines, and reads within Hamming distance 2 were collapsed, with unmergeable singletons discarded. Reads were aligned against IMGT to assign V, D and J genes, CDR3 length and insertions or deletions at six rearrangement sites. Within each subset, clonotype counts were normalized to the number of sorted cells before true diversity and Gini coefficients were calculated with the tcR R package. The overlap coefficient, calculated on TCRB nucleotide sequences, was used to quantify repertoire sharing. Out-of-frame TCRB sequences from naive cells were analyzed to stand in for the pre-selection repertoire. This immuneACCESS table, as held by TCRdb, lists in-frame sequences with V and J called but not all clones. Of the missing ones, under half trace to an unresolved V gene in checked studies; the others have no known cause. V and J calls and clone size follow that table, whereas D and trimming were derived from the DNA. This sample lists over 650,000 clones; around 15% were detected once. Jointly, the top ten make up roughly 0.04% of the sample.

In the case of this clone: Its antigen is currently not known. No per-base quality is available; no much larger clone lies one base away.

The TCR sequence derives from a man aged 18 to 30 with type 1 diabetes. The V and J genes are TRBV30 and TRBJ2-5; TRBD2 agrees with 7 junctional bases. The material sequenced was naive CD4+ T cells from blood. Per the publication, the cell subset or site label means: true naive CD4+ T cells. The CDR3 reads CAFARGGGSETQYF. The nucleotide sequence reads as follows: TGTGCCTTCGCCCGGGGCGGGGGAAGTGAGACCCAGTACTTC.